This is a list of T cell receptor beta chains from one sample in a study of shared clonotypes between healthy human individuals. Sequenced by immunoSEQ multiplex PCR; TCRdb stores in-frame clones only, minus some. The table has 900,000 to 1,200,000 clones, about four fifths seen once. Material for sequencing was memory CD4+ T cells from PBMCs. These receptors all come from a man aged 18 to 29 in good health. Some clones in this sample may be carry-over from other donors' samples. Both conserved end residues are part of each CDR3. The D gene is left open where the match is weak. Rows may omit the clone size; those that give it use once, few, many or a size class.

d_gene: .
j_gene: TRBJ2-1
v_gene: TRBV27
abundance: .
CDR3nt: TGTGCCAGCAGTTGGAATAACAATGAGCAGTTCTTC
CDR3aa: CASSWNNNEQFF

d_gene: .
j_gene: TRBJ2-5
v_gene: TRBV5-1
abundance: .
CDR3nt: TGCGCCAGCAGCTTGGTACCTCTTAAACGGGTGGGGGAGACCCAGTACTTC
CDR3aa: CASSLVPLKRVGETQYF

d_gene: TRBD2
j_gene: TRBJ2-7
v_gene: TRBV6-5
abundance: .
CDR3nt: TGTGCCAGCAGTTACCGGCGGGAGGGTGCTTACGAGCAGTACTTC
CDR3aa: CASSYRREGAYEQYF

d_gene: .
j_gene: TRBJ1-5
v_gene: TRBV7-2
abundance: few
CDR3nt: TGTGCCAGCAGCTTTAGAGACAGGATGGCCGTGCAGCATTTT
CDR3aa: CASSFRDRMAVQHF

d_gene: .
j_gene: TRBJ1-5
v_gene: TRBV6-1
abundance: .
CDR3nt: TGTGCCAGCACTCCCGGAGGGGAGGCCACACCTAAGCATTTT
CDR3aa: CASTPGGEATPKHF

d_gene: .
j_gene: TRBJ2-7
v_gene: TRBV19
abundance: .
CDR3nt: TGTGCCAGTACCGAGAGCCGGTTCTCCTACGAGCAGTACTTC
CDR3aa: CASTESRFSYEQYF

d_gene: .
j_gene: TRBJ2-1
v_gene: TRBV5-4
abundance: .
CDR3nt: TGTGCCAGCAGCCCGGGGTTTGCGGGCCGACAAAATGAGCAGTTCTTC
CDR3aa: CASSPGFAGRQNEQFF

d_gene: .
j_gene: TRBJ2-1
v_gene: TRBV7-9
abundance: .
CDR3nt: TGTGCCAGCTCAGTGAACTCCTACAATGAGCAGTTCTTC
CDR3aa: CASSVNSYNEQFF

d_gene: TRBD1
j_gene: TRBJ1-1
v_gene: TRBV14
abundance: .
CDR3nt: TGTGCCAGCAGCCAACAGGGGGCGGCCACTGAAGCTTTCTTT
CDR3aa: CASSQQGAATEAFF

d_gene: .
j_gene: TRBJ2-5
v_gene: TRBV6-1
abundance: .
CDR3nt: TGTGCCAGCAGTGTGGCCAGCTCTCAAGAGACTGGGACCCAGTACTTC
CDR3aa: CASSVASSQETGTQYF

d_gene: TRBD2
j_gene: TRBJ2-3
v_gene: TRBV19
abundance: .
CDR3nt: TGTGCCAGTAGTCCAGCGGGAGAGGTAGATACGCAGTATTTT
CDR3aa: CASSPAGEVDTQYF

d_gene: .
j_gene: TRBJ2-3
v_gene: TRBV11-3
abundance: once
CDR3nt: TGTGCCAGCAGCAGGGGAGCCACAGATACGCAGTATTTT
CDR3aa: CASSRGATDTQYF

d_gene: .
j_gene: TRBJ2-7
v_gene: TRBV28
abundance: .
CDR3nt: TGTGCCAGCAGAGCAACAGGGTTATTCCACGAGCAGTACTTC
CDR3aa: CASRATGLFHEQYF

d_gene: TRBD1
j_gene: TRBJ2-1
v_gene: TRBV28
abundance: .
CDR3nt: TGTGCCAGCAGTCCTACTACAGGGGCGAATGAGCAGTTCTTC
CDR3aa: CASSPTTGANEQFF

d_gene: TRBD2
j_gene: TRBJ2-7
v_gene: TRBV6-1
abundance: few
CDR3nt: TGTGCCAGCGGACTAGCGGTAGGCTACGAGCAGTACTTC
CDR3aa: CASGLAVGYEQYF

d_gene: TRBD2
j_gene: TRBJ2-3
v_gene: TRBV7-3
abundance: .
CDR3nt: TGTGCCAGCAGCGCACTAGCGGCCGTAGATACGCAGTATTTT
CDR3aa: CASSALAAVDTQYF

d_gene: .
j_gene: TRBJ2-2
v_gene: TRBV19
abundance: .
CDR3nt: TGTGCCAGTAGTATCCGTAAGGTGAACACCGGGGAGCTGTTTTTT
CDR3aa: CASSIRKVNTGELFF

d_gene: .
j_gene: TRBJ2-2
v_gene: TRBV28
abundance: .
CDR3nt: TGTGCCAGCAGTCCCCCAAGAGCGTGGGGCGGGGAGCTGTTTTTT
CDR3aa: CASSPPRAWGGELFF

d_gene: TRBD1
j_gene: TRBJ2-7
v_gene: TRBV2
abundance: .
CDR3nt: TGTGCCAGCAGCCTACAGGGGGAATCCTACGAGCAGTACTTC
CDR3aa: CASSLQGESYEQYF

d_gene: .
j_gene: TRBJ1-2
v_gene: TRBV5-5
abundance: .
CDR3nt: TGTGCCAGCAGCTCGGGGATCTCCATACCTTATGGCTACACCTTC
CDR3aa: CASSSGISIPYGYTF

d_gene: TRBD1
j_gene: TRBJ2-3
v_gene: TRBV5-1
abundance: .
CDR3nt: TGCGCCAGCAGCTTGGGGGGACAGGGCGGCACAGATACGCAGTATTTT
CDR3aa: CASSLGGQGGTDTQYF

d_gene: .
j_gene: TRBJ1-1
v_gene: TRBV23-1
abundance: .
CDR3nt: TGCGCCAGCAGTCATACGGGGCGGGACACTGAAGCTTTCTTT
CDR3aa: CASSHTGRDTEAFF

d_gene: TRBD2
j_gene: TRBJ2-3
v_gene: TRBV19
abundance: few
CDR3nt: TGTGCCAGTAGGGGGAGGGTTGTAGATACGCAGTATTTT
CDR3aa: CASRGRVVDTQYF

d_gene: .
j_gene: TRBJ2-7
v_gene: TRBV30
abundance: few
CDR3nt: TGTGCCTGGAGTGTGGGAGGAGGGGGTCGCGAGCAGTACTTC
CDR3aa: CAWSVGGGGREQYF

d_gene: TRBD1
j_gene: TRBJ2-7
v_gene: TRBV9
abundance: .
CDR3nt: TGTGCCAGCAGCGTGATGGACAGGGGCTACGAGCAGTACTTC
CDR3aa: CASSVMDRGYEQYF

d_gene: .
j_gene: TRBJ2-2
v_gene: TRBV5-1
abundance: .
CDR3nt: TGCGCCAGCAGGTCCTCGGAGGACGGGGAGCTGTTTTTT
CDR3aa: CASRSSEDGELFF

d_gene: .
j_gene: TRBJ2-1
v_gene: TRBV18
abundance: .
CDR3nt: TGTGCCAGCTCCCCCCGGGGAGTCTCCTACAATGAGCAGTTCTTC
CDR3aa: CASSPRGVSYNEQFF

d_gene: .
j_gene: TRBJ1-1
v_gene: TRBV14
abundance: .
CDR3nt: TGTGCCAGCAGATACAACATGAACACTGAAGCTTTCTTT
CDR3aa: CASRYNMNTEAFF

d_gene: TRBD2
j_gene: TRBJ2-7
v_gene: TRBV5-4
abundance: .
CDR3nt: TGTGCCAGCAGCCAAACTAGCGGCCAATCCTACGAGCAGTACTTC
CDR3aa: CASSQTSGQSYEQYF

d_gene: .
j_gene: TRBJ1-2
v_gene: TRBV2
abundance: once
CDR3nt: TGTGCCAGCAGTGACAGTAGCTATGGCTACACCTTC
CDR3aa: CASSDSSYGYTF

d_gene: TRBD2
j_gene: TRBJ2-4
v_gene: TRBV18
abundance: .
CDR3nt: TGTGCCAGCTCACCACCGGGTAACGGGAGGGCCGGTAACATTCAGTACTTC
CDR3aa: CASSPPGNGRAGNIQYF

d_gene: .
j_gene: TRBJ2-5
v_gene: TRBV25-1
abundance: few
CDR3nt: TGTGCCAGCAGGGGAAATGCAGGGACCCAGTACTTC
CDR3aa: CASRGNAGTQYF

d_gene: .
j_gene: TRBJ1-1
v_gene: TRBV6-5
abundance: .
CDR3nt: TGTGCCAGCAGTATGGGGGGGTCGAACACTGAAGCTTTCTTT
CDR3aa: CASSMGGSNTEAFF

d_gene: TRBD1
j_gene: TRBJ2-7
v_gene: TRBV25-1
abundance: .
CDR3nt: TGTGCCAGCAGGGACAGGGCAATGGGCGAGCAGTACTTC
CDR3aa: CASRDRAMGEQYF

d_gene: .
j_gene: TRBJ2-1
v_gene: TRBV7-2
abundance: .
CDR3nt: TGTGCCAGCAGCTCGGACGCTCGGGATGAGCAGTTCTTC
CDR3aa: CASSSDARDEQFF

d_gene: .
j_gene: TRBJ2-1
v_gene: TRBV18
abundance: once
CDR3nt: TGTGCCAGCTCACCACCTGGGACCTACAATGAGCAGTTCTTC
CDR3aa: CASSPPGTYNEQFF

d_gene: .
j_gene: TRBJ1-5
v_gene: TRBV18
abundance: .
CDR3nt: TGTGCCAGCTCACCCGGAATAGGGGGCAATCAGCCCCAGCATTTT
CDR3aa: CASSPGIGGNQPQHF

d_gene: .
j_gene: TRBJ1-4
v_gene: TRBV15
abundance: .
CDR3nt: TGTGCCACCAGCAGGCCAAGCCAGGGGTTCTCTAATGAAAAACTGTTTTTT
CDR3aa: CATSRPSQGFSNEKLFF

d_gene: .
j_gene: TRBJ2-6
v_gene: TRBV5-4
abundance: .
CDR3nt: TGTGCCAGCAGCTTGCGGAGCTCTGGGGCCAACGTCCTGACTTTC
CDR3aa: CASSLRSSGANVLTF

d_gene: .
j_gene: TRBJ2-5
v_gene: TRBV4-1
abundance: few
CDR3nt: TGCGCCAGCAGCCAAGATCCAAGTCGAGAGACCCAGTACTTC
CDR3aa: CASSQDPSRETQYF

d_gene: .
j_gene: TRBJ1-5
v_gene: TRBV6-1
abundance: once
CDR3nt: TGTGCCAGCAGTGAAGCGGGCAGCAACGATCAGCCCCAGCATTTT
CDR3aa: CASSEAGSNDQPQHF

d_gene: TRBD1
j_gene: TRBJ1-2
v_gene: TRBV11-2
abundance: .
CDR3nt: TGTGCCAGCAGCCAGGGGACAGTTAACTATGGCTACACCTTC
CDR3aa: CASSQGTVNYGYTF

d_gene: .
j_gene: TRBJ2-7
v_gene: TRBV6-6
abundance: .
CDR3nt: TGTGCCAGCAGTTACACCCGGACTGAGCAGTACTTC
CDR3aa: CASSYTRTEQYF

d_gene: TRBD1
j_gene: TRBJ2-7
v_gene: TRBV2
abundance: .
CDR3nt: TGTGCCAGCAGAGCGGGACAGGGTACTTCCTACGAGCAGTACTTC
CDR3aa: CASRAGQGTSYEQYF

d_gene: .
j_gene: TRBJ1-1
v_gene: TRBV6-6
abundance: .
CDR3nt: TGTGCCAGCAGTTACAGGGGGTTAGTAGCTTTCTTT
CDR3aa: CASSYRGLVAFF

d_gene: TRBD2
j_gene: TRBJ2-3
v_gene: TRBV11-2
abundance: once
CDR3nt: TGTGCCAGCAGCCCGCAGGCGGGAGGCACAGATACGCAGTATTTT
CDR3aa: CASSPQAGGTDTQYF

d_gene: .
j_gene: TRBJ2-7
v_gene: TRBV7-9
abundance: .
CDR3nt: TGTGCCAGCAGCCAAGATTCGACAGCCCGGGGGGAGCAGTACTTC
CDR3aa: CASSQDSTARGEQYF

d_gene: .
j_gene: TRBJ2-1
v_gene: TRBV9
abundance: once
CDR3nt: TGTGCCAGCAGCGTAGAACCCACAATCTACAATGAGCAGTTCTTC
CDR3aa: CASSVEPTIYNEQFF

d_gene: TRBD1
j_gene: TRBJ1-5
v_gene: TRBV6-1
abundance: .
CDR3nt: TGTGCCAGCAGTGAAGCGCACAGGGGAGGAGGTGAGCCCCAGCATTTT
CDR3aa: CASSEAHRGGGEPQHF

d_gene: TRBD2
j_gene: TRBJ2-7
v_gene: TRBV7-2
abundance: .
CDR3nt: TGTGCCAGCAGCCTGTTCCCCACTCCTAGCGGGTCCTACGAGCAGTACTTC
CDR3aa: CASSLFPTPSGSYEQYF

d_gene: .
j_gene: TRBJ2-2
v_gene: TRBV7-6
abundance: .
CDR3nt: TGTGCGGGGGCAGGAAACACCGGGGAGCTGTTTTTT
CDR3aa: CAGAGNTGELFF

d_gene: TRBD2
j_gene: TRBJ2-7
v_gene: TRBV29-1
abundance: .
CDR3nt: TGCAGCGTTGTGTTCGGCAGTACTAGCGATGGGGAGCAGTACTTC
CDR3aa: CSVVFGSTSDGEQYF

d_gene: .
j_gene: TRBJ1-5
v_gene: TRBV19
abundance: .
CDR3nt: TGTGCCAGTAGTATAGGCCGGGCCAATCAGCCCCAGCATTTT
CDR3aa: CASSIGRANQPQHF

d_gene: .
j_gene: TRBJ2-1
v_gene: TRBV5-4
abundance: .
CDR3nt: TGTGCCATAGAATCGGTTTACAATGAGCAGTTCTTC
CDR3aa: CAIESVYNEQFF

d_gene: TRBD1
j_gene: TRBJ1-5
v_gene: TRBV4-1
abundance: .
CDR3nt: TGCGCCAGCAGCCAAAGGGACAGGGGTGATCAGCCCCAGCATTTT
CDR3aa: CASSQRDRGDQPQHF